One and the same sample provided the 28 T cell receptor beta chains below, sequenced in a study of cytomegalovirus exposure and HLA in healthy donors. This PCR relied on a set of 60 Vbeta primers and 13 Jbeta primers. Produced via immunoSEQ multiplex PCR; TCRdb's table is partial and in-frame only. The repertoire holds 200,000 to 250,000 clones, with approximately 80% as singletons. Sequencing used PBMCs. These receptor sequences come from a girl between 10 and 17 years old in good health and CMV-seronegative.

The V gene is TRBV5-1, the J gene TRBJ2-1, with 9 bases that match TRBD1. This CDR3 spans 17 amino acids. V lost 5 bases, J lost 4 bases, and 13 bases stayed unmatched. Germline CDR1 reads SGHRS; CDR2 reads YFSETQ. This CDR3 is CASSLTSGQGRYNEQFF. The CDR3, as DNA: TGCGCCAGCAGTCTAACTTCGGGACAGGGAAGGTACAATGAGCAGTTCTTC.

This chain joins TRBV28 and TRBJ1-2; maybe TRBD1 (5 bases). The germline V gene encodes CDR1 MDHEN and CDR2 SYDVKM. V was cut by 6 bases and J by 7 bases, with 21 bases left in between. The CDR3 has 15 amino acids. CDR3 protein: CASRSLGGTVVGYTF. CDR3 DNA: TGTGCCAGCAGGTCCTTGGGGGGTACTGTAGTTGGCTACACCTTC.

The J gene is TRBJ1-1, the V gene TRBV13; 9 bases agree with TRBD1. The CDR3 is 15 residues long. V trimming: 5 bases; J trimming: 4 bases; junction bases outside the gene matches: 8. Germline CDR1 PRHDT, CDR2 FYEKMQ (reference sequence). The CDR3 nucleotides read TGTGCCAGCAGCCTATACAGGGGGCGGAGCACTGAAGCTTTCTTT. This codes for CASSLYRGRSTEAFF.

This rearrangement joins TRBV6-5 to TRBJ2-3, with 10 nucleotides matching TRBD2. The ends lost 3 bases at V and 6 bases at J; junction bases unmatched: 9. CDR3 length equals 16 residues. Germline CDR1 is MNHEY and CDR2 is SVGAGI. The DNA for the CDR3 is TGTGCCAGCAGTTATTCTAGCGGGGGAAAGAGGGATACGCAGTATTTT. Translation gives CASSYSSGGKRDTQYF.

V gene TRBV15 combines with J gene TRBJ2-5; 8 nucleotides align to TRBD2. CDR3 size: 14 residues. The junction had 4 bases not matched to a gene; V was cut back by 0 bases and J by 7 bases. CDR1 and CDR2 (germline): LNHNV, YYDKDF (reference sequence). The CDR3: CATSRDRTSGTQYF. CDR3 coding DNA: TGTGCCACCAGCAGAGATCGAACTAGCGGGACCCAGTACTTC. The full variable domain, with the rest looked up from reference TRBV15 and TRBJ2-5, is DAMVIQNPRYQVTQFGKPVTLSCSQTLNHNVMYWYQQKSSQAPKLLFHYYDKDFNNEADTPDNFQSRRPNTSFCFLDIRSPGLGDTAMYLCATSRDRTSGTQYFGPGTRLLVL.

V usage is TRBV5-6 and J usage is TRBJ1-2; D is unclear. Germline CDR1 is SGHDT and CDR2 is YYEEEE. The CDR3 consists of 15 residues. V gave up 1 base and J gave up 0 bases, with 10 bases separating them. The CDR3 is CASSLRGAPNYGYTF. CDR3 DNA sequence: TGTGCCAGCAGCTTGCGGGGTGCCCCTAACTATGGCTACACCTTC.

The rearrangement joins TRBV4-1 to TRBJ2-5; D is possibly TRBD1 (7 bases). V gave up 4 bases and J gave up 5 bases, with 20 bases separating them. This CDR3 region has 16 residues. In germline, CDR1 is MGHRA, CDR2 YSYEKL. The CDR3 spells CASSRRDSIGGETQYF. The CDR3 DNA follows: TGCGCCAGCAGCCGCAGGGACAGCATCGGAGGGGAGACCCAGTACTTC.

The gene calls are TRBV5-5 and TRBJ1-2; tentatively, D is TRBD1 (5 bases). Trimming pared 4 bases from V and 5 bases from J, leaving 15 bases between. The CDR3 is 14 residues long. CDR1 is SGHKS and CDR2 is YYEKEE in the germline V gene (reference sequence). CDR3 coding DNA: TGTGCCAGCAGCCCTGGCGACAGCCAGTATGGCTACACCTTC. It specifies CASSPGDSQYGYTF.

The CDR3: CASSEALSTQYF. The CDR3 region has the DNA TGTGCCAGCAGTGAAGCGCTTAGTACGCAGTATTTT. The chain links TRBV2 to TRBJ2-3; D ambiguous. Trimming took off 0 bases at V and 8 bases at J, with 6 bases between the two ends. Germline V lookup: CDR1 SNHLY, CDR2 FYNNEI. The CDR3 runs to 12 residues.

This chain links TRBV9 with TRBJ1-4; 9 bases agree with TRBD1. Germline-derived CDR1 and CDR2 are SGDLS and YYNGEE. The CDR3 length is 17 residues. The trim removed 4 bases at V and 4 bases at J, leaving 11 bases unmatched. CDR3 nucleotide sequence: TGTGCCAGCAGCATCACCGGGACAGGGTCCGGTAATGAAAAACTGTTTTTT. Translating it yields CASSITGTGSGNEKLFF.

The CDR3 DNA reads as TGCGCCAGCAGCTTGGGTTTAGGGGAGGGCGCTAATGAGCAGTTCTTC. Translated, it gives CASSLGLGEGANEQFF. The chain couples TRBV5-1 to TRBJ2-1; TRBD2 agrees at 7 bases. The CDR3 covers 16 residues. Trimming cost V 0 bases and J 7 bases; bases outside gene matches: 10. The V gene's germline CDR1 is SGHRS and CDR2 YFSETQ.

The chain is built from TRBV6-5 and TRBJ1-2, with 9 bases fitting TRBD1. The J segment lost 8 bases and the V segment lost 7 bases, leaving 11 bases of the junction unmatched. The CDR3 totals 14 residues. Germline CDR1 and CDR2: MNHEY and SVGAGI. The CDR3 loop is CASIQPGTGKGYTF. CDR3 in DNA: TGTGCCAGCATCCAACCCGGGACAGGGAAAGGCTACACCTTC.

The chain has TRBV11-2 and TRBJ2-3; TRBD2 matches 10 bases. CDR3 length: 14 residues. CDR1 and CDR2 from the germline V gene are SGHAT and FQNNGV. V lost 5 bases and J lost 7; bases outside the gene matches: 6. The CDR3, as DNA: TGTGCCAGCAGCGCTAGCGGGGGAAAACATACGCAGTATTTT. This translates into CASSASGGKHTQYF.

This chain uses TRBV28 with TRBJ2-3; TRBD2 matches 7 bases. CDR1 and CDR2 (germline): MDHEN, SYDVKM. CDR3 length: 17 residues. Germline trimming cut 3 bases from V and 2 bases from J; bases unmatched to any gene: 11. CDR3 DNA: TGTGCCAGCAGTTTTTGGGGGGGGGAACCCGACACAGATACGCAGTATTTT. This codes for CASSFWGGEPDTDTQYF.

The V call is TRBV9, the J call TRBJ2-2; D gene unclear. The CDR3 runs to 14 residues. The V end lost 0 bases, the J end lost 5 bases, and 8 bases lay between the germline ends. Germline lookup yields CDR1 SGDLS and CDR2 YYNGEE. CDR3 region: CASSVVARTGELFF. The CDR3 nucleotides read TGTGCCAGCAGCGTAGTAGCTAGGACCGGGGAGCTGTTTTTT.

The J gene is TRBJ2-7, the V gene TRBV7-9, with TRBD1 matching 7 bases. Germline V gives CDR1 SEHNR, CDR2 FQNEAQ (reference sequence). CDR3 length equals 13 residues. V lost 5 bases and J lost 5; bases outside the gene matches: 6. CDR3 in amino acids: CASSRDRANEQYF. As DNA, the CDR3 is TGTGCCAGCAGCCGCGACAGGGCCAACGAGCAGTACTTC.

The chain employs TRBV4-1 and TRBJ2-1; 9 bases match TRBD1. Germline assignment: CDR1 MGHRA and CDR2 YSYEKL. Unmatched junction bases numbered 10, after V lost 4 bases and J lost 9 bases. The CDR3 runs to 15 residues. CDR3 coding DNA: TGCGCCAGCAGCCCCCAAGGAACAGGGGGCCGTGAGCAGTTCTTC. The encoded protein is CASSPQGTGGREQFF.

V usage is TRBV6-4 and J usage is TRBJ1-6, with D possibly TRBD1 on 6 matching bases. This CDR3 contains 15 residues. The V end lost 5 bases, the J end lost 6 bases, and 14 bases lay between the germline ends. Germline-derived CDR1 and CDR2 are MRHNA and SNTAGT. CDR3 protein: CASSLETGSNSPLHF. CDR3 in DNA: TGTGCCAGCAGTCTCGAGACAGGATCTAATTCACCCCTCCACTTT.

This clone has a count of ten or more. The CDR3 DNA follows: TGTGCCAGCAGTGCCTCGACAGGGGGCTACACAGATACGCAGTATTTT. Translated, it gives CASSASTGGYTDTQYF. The chain recombines TRBV6-1 with TRBJ2-3; 10 positions agree with TRBD1. The V gene's germline CDR1 is MNHNS and CDR2 SASEGT. The CDR3 spans 16 residues. Trimming at V came to 4 bases and at J to 2 bases, leaving 6 bases not matched to a gene.

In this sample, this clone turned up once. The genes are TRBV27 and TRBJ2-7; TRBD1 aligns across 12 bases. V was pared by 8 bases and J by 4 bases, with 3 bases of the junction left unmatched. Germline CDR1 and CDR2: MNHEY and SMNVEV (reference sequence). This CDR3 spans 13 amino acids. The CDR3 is CASGTGGIYEQYF. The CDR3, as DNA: TGTGCCAGCGGGACAGGGGGCATATACGAGCAGTACTTC.

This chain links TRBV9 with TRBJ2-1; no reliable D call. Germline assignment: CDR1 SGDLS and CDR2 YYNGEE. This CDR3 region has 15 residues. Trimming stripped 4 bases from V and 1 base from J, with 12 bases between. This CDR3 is CASSSRGGSYNEQFF. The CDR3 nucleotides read TGTGCCAGCAGCTCAAGAGGTGGTTCCTACAATGAGCAGTTCTTC.

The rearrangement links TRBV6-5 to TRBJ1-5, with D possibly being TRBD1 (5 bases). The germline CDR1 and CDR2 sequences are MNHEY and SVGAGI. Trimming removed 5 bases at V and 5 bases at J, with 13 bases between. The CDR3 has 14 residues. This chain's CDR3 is CASSPQAGHQPQHF. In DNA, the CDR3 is TGTGCCAGCAGTCCACAGGCAGGGCATCAGCCCCAGCATTTT.

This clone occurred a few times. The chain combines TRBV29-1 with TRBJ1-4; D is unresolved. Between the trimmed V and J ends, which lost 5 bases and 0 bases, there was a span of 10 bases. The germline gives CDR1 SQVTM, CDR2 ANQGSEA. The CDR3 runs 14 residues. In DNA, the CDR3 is TGCAGCGTTCGAGATTCTCCAACTAATGAAAAACTGTTTTTT. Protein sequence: CSVRDSPTNEKLFF.

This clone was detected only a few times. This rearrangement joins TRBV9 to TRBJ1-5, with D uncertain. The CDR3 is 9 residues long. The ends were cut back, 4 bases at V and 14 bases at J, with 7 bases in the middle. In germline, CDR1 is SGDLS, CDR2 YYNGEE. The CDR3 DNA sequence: TGTGCCAGCAGCCCCCATGAGCATTTT. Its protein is CASSPHEHF.

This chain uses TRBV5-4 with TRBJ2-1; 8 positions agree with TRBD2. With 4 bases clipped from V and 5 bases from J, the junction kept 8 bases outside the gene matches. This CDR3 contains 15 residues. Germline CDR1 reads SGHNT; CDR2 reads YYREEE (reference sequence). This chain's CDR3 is CASSLRSGRDNEQFF. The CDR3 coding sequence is TGTGCCAGCAGCCTGCGTTCCGGGAGGGACAATGAGCAGTTCTTC.

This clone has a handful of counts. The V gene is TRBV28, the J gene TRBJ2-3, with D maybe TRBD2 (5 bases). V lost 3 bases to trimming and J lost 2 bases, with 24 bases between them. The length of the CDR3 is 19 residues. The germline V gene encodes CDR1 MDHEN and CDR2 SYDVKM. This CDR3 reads CASSFANGLTILSTDTQYF. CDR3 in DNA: TGTGCCAGCAGTTTCGCGAACGGACTGACCATCTTATCCACAGATACGCAGTATTTT. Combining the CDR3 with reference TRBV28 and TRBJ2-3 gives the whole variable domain DVKVTQSSRYLVKRTGEKVFLECVQDMDHENMFWYRQDPGLGLRLIYFSYDVKMKEKGDIPEGYSVSREKKERFSLILESASTNQTSMYLCASSFANGLTILSTDTQYFGPGTRLTVL.

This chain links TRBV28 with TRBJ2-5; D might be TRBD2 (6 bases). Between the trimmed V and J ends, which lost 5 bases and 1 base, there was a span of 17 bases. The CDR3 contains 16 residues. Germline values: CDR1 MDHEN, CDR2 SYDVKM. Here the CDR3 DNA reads TGTGCCAGCAGTCCTCACCCGTCGCGGGGCCAAGAGACCCAGTACTTC. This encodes CASSPHPSRGQETQYF.

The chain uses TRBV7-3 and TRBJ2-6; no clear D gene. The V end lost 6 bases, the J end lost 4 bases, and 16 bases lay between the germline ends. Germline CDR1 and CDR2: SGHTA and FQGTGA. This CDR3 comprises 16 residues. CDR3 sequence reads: CASSFLDTTGANVLTF. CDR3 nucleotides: TGTGCCAGCAGTTTTCTTGACACGACCGGGGCCAACGTCCTGACTTTC. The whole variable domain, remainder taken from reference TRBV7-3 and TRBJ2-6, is GAGVSQTPSNKVTEKGKYVELRCDPISGHTALYWYRQSLGQGPEFLIYFQGTGAADDSGLPNDRFFAVRPEGSVSTLKIQRTERGDSAVYLCASSFLDTTGANVLTFGAGSRLTVL.